Listed here are 7 T cell receptor beta chains from one sample, sequenced in a study of post-analysis software for immune sequencing data (dated by TCRdb to the mid-2010s). The paper's findings and limits, for the study overall: Significantly higher frequencies in patients than in controls were found for roughly 5 TRBV segments, including TRBV5-6, TRBV5-1 and TRBV20-1.

No cognate antigen is known for these TCRs. The method was PCR. The sequencer listed for this sample is Illumina HiSeq 2500. To reduce PCR and sequencing biases, unique molecular identifiers were incorporated into the TCR beta cDNA libraries. TCRdb reanalyzed the raw reads on its own, using fastp at Q25 for trimming and MiXCR for clone calling, and kept in-frame beta chains. Each CDR3 protein gets just one entry, which takes the most common genes and DNA from the rows behind it. A total of fewer than 850,000 distinct CDR3 sequences appear in this sample, around 27% of them only once. Approximately 0.55% of the sample belongs to the ten largest clones. Sequenced material: blood. The source is a girl between 5 and 17 years old with multiple sclerosis.

The V call is TRBV5-1, the J call TRBJ1-1; 9 bases align to TRBD1. Germline V lookup: CDR1 SGHRS, CDR2 YFSETQ. The CDR3 extends over 13 amino acids. V shed 3 bases and J 7 bases; nucleotides not matched to a gene: 4. This CDR3 reads CASSSPGQGEAFF. The CDR3 region has the DNA TGCGCCAGCAGCTCTCCGGGACAGGGTGAAGCTTTCTTT.

This chain joins TRBV5-5 and TRBJ2-5; D possibly uses TRBD1 or TRBD2 (5 bases each). TRBJ2-7 matches the DNA end more closely, so the J call is doubtful. The CDR3 is 15 residues long. CDR1 is SGHKS and CDR2 is YYEKEE in the germline V gene (reference sequence). The CDR3 DNA reads as TGTGCCAGCAGCCCCCTCGGGGCAGGGACGTTCGAGCAGTACTTC. Its translation: CASSPLGAGTFEQYF.

This clonotype was observed a handful of times. The rearrangement uses TRBV5-8 and TRBJ2-4, with 7 bases identical to TRBD1. This CDR3 region has 16 residues. Germline values: CDR1 SGHTS, CDR2 YDEGEE. Losses at the gene ends were 4 bases for V and 2 bases for J; bases not matched to a gene: 9. This CDR3 is CASSTTGSFTKNIQYF. The CDR3 DNA reads as TGTGCCAGCAGCACGACAGGGAGTTTCACCAAAAACATTCAGTACTTC.

The V call is TRBV5-1, the J call TRBJ2-7; TRBD2 matches at 7 bases. The ends lost 1 base at V and 1 base at J; junction bases unmatched: 5. This CDR3 is 15 amino acids long. CDR1 is SGHRS, CDR2 YFSETQ, per germline. This CDR3 is CASSLNGGGSYEQYF. Here the CDR3 DNA reads TGCGCCAGCAGCTTGAACGGCGGGGGATCCTACGAGCAGTACTTC.

There are a few counts of this clonotype. The chain employs TRBV20-1 and TRBJ1-5, with D maybe TRBD1 (6 bases). The germline CDR1 and CDR2 sequences are DFQATT and SNEGSKA (reference sequence). This CDR3 contains 15 residues. V was trimmed by 3 bases and J by 3 bases, leaving 15 bases between them. CDR3 protein: CSASYSWDINQPQHF. CDR3 nucleotides: TGCAGTGCTAGTTACTCTTGGGACATCAATCAGCCCCAGCATTTT.

This chain joins TRBV12-3 or TRBV12-4 and TRBJ1-1; 8 bases map to TRBD1. Trimming took 6 bases from V and 6 from J; bases not matched to a gene: 9. CDR3 length equals 14 residues. CDR3 DNA sequence: TGTGCCAGCAGCCGACAGGGGCCTAAGTCTGAAGCTTTCTTT. Amino acid sequence: CASSRQGPKSEAFF.

This clonotype occurred a few times. The V and J genes are TRBV5-5 and TRBJ2-1, with D possibly matching TRBD2 (6 bases). The V end was cut by 4 bases, the J end by 2 bases, with 13 bases between. CDR3 length: 15 residues. In germline, CDR1 is SGHKS, CDR2 YYEKEE (reference sequence). CDR3: CASSPRGGTYNEQFF. CDR3 coding DNA: TGTGCCAGCAGCCCTCGTGGGGGGACCTACAATGAGCAGTTCTTC. The full variable domain, in which reference TRBV5-5 and TRBJ2-1 provide the parts outside the CDR3, is DAGVTQSPTHLIKTRGQQVTLRCSPISGHKSVSWYQQVLGQGPQFIFQYYEKEERGRGNFPDRFSARQFPNYSSELNVNALLLGDSALYLCASSPRGGTYNEQFFGPGTRLTVL.